This T cell receptor beta chain was recovered during a study of blood T cells in healthy people across ages. Looked up from germline, CDR1 is MNHNY and CDR2 is SVGAGI (reference sequence). Trimming took off 10 bases at V and 5 bases at J, with 14 bases between the two ends. The CDR3 runs 12 residues. The authors ran a second PCR of 7 to 11 cycles using a sample-barcoded 5' primer and a J-beta primer mix. From the 5' RACE reads, TCRdb called clonotypes with MiXCR, one entry per CDR3 protein. Among some 1.6 million distinct CDR3 sequences listed, about 35% were seen once. This clonotype was picked up a small number of times.

The receptor was derived from a woman younger than 45 in good health. The chain carries TRBV6-6 and TRBJ1-2; D perhaps matches TRBD1 (5 bases). Sequenced: blood. CDR3 protein: CATEGVLYGYTF. In DNA, the CDR3 is TGTGCCACCGAAGGGGTTTTATATGGCTACACCTTC.